This record looks at one T cell receptor (beta chain) sequence and its context. Its antigen is undetermined. This specimen comes from a study of T cell repertoires and HLA-DP antigens. As for the study in general: CD4+ T cells were cocultured with HeLa cells expressing HLA-DP. Sorted CD137+CD4+ samples averaged about 0.2 ug DNA; pre-culture CD4+ samples, roughly 1,300 ng.

Primers targeted 54 TRBV and 13 TRBJ segments. The protocol was immunoSEQ multiplex PCR, while the TCRdb copy is restricted to in-frame clones and leaves out a portion. The sample has around 100,000 clones, 80% to 95% seen once. CD4+ T cells were isolated untouched, roughly 98% pure. The sequence was collected from a woman aged 18-35 years in good health and CMV-seronegative. Sequencing was performed on CD4+ T cells from PBMCs.

The CDR3 region is CASSLNSVAQTQYF. The CDR3, as DNA: TGTGCCAGCAGCTTAAACAGCGTGGCCCAAACCCAGTACTTC. The rearrangement joins TRBV7-2 to TRBJ2-5; D is unclear. The CDR3 extends over 14 amino acids. V was pared by 2 bases and J by 8 bases, with 15 bases between. CDR1 and CDR2 (germline): SGHTA, FQGNSA. The variable domain in full, completed from reference TRBV7-2 and TRBJ2-5, reads GAGVSQSPSNKVTEKGKDVELRCDPISGHTALYWYRQSLGQGLEFLIYFQGNSAPDKSGLPSDRFSAERTGGSVSTLTIQRTQQEDSAVYLCASSLNSVAQTQYFGPGTRLLVL.